This is a list of T cell receptor beta chains from one sample in a study of control samples from healthy donors and cancer patients. Generated by immunoSEQ multiplex PCR, the TCRdb table keeps only in-frame clones and is missing some. Of roughly 130,000 clones in the sample, just over 90% were seen once. Sequencing was done on a sample of PBMCs. The receptors here all came from a man in his fifties or sixties with head and neck cancer. Both conserved end residues are part of each CDR3. A D gene is named only where the DNA matches it firmly. A clone size is listed for some rows: how often the clone was seen (once, few, many), or a class if it is expanded.

clone_size: .
d_call: TRBD2
j_call: TRBJ2-3
v_call: TRBV3-1/TRBV3-2
cdr3_nt: TGTGCCAGCAGCCAACACCAGCGGGGGGCAGATACGCAGTATTTT
cdr3_aa: CASSQHQRGADTQYF

clone_size: .
d_call: TRBD1
j_call: TRBJ1-6
v_call: TRBV5-8
cdr3_nt: TGTGCCAGCAGCGTCGGGACAGGGGGACGGAATTCACCCCTCCACTTT
cdr3_aa: CASSVGTGGRNSPLHF

clone_size: .
d_call: TRBD1
j_call: TRBJ1-2
v_call: TRBV5-5
cdr3_nt: TGTGCCAGCATCCAGGGGGTAGGTGGCTACACCTTC
cdr3_aa: CASIQGVGGYTF

clone_size: .
d_call: TRBD1
j_call: TRBJ2-1
v_call: TRBV18
cdr3_nt: TGTGCCAGCCCTATGGAGAGGGGGCCGTACAATGAGCAGTTCTTC
cdr3_aa: CASPMERGPYNEQFF

clone_size: .
d_call: TRBD1
j_call: TRBJ1-6
v_call: TRBV3-1/TRBV3-2
cdr3_nt: TGTGCCAGCCCGTTGAAAAAGGACAGGGGGGATTCACCCCTCCACTTT
cdr3_aa: CASPLKKDRGDSPLHF

clone_size: .
d_call: TRBD2
j_call: TRBJ2-3
v_call: TRBV4-3
cdr3_nt: TGCGCCAGCAGCCCCGAGGGTAGCGGGGGGCTAGATACGCAGTATTTT
cdr3_aa: CASSPEGSGGLDTQYF

clone_size: .
d_call: TRBD1
j_call: TRBJ1-1
v_call: TRBV7-2
cdr3_nt: TGTGCCAGCAGCTTGGACAGGGGTAACACTGAAGCTTTCTTT
cdr3_aa: CASSLDRGNTEAFF

clone_size: .
d_call: .
j_call: TRBJ1-2
v_call: TRBV6-5
cdr3_nt: TGTGCCAGCAGTTTCGGGACTAGCTATGGCTACACCTTC
cdr3_aa: CASSFGTSYGYTF

clone_size: .
d_call: .
j_call: TRBJ2-7
v_call: TRBV24-1
cdr3_nt: TGTGCCACCAGTGATTCGCAGCTTTACGAGCAGTACTTC
cdr3_aa: CATSDSQLYEQYF

clone_size: .
d_call: .
j_call: TRBJ1-1
v_call: TRBV7-6
cdr3_nt: TGTGCCAGCAGCTCGGCGCCGATTAACACTGAAGCTTTCTTT
cdr3_aa: CASSSAPINTEAFF

clone_size: once
d_call: TRBD2
j_call: TRBJ2-5
v_call: TRBV5-4
cdr3_nt: TGTGCCAGCAGCAAAACTAGCGGAGAGACCCAGTACTTC
cdr3_aa: CASSKTSGETQYF

clone_size: .
d_call: .
j_call: TRBJ1-5
v_call: TRBV23-1
cdr3_nt: TGCGCCAGCAGTCAAAACGACAACAAGGGGCAGCCCCAGCATTTT
cdr3_aa: CASSQNDNKGQPQHF

clone_size: .
d_call: .
j_call: TRBJ2-1
v_call: TRBV6-5
cdr3_nt: TGTGCCAGCAGCCGTACTAGATTTCATGAGCAGTTCTTC
cdr3_aa: CASSRTRFHEQFF

clone_size: .
d_call: TRBD1
j_call: TRBJ1-1
v_call: TRBV2
cdr3_nt: TGTGCCAGCAGTGAAGGACAGGGGGCTGAGGCTTTCTTT
cdr3_aa: CASSEGQGAEAFF

clone_size: .
d_call: TRBD1
j_call: TRBJ1-2
v_call: TRBV27
cdr3_nt: TGTGCCAGCAGTTCCGAATACAGGGGAAACTATGGCTACACCTTC
cdr3_aa: CASSSEYRGNYGYTF

clone_size: .
d_call: TRBD1
j_call: TRBJ2-7
v_call: TRBV6-5
cdr3_nt: TGTGCCAGCAGTCTCACAGGGGGACCCTACGAGCAGTACTTC
cdr3_aa: CASSLTGGPYEQYF

clone_size: .
d_call: .
j_call: TRBJ1-3
v_call: TRBV5-6
cdr3_nt: TGTGCCAGCAGCTCAGGATTTTTACCAAACTCTGGAAACACCATATATTTT
cdr3_aa: CASSSGFLPNSGNTIYF

clone_size: .
d_call: TRBD2
j_call: TRBJ2-3
v_call: TRBV7-9
cdr3_nt: TGTGCCAGCAGCTTAACTAGCGGGGAGTTAACTACGCAGTATTTT
cdr3_aa: CASSLTSGELTTQYF

clone_size: .
d_call: .
j_call: TRBJ2-1
v_call: TRBV12-3/TRBV12-4
cdr3_nt: TGTGCCAGCAGTAGATACAATGAGCAGTTCTTC
cdr3_aa: CASSRYNEQFF

clone_size: .
d_call: .
j_call: TRBJ2-3
v_call: TRBV5-4
cdr3_nt: TGTGCCAGCAGCTTAGACACAGATACGCAGTATTTT
cdr3_aa: CASSLDTDTQYF

clone_size: .
d_call: TRBD2
j_call: TRBJ2-5
v_call: TRBV9
cdr3_nt: TGTGCCAGCAGCGTAGCCCCTACTAGCGAGGAGACCCAGTACTTC
cdr3_aa: CASSVAPTSEETQYF

clone_size: .
d_call: TRBD2
j_call: TRBJ2-3
v_call: TRBV15
cdr3_nt: TGTGCCACCAACGAGCGGGGGGGGCGCACAGATACGCAGTATTTT
cdr3_aa: CATNERGGRTDTQYF

clone_size: .
d_call: .
j_call: TRBJ2-1
v_call: TRBV19
cdr3_nt: TGTGCCAGTAGTATAAGGCTAGCGTCCTACAATGAGCAGTTCTTC
cdr3_aa: CASSIRLASYNEQFF